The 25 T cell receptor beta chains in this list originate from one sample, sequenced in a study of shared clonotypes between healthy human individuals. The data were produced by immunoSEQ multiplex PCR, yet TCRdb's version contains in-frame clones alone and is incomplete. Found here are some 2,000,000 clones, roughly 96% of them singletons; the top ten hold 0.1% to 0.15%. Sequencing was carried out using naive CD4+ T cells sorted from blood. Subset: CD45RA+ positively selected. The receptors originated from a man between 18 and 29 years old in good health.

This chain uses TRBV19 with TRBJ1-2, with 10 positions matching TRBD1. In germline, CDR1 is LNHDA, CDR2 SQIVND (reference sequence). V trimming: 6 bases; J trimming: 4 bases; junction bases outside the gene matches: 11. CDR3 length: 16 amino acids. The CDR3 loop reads CASRGDRGSRSYGYTF. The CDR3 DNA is TGTGCCAGTAGAGGGGACAGGGGTTCGCGATCCTATGGCTACACCTTC.

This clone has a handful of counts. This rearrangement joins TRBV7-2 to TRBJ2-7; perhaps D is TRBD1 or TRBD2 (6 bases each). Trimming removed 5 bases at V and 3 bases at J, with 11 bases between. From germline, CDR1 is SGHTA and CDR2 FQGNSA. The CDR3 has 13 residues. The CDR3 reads CASSRGRIYEQYF. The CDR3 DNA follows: TGTGCCAGCAGCCGGGGGCGGATCTACGAGCAGTACTTC.

The CDR3 region has the DNA TGTGCCAGCAGTCCCGATACTAGAGTCTACGAGCAGTACTTC. This sequence encodes CASSPDTRVYEQYF. This chain connects TRBV5-4 to TRBJ2-7; weak D call: TRBD2 (5 bases). This CDR3 is built from 14 residues. The germline V gene has CDR1 SGHNT and CDR2 YYREEE (reference sequence). V was clipped by 5 bases and J by 3 bases, with 15 bases between them.

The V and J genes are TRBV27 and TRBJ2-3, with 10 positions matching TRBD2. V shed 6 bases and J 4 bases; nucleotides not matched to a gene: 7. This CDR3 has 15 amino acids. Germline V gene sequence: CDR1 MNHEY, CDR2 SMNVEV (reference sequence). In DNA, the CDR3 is TGTGCCAGCAGCTGGACTAGCGGAAGCTCAGATACGCAGTATTTT. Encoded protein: CASSWTSGSSDTQYF.

CDR3 residues: CASSQTYLETQYF. The DNA for the CDR3 is TGTGCCAGCAGCCAGACATATTTAGAGACCCAGTACTTC. The rearrangement joins TRBV5-5 to TRBJ2-5; D uncertain. V was trimmed by 4 bases and J by 4 bases, leaving 11 bases between them. The length of the CDR3 is 13 residues. CDR1 and CDR2 (germline): SGHKS, YYEKEE (reference sequence).

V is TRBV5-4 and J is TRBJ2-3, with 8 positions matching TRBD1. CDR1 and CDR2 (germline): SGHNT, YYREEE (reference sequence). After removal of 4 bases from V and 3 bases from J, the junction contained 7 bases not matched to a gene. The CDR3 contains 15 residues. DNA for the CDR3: TGTGCCAGCAGCGTGGGACAGGAGCGTACAGATACGCAGTATTTT. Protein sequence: CASSVGQERTDTQYF.

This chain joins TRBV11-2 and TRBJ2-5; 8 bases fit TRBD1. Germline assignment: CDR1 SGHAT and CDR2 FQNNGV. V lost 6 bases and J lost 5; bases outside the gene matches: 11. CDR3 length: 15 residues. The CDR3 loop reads CASSRGQGGGETQYF. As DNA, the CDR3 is TGTGCCAGCAGTCGTGGACAGGGAGGAGGGGAGACCCAGTACTTC.

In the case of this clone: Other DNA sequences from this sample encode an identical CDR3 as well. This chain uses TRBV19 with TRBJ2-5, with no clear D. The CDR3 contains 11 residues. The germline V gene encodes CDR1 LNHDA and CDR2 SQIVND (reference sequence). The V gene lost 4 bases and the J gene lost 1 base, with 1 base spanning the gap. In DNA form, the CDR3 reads TGTGCCAGTAGTAGCCAAGAGACCCAGTACTTC. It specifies CASSSQETQYF.

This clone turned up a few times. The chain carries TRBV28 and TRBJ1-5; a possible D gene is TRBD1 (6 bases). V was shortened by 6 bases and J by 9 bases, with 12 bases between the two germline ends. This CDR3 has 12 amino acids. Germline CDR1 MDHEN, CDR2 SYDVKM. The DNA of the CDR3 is TGTGCCAGCAGCCTGGGGGCTTGGCCCCAGCATTTT. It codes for CASSLGAWPQHF.

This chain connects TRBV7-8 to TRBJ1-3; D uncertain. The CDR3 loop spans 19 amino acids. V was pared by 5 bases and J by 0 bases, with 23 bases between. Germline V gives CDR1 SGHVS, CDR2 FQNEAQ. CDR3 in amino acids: CASSLFSQRVTDSGNTIYF. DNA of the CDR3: TGTGCCAGCAGCCTCTTTTCACAGCGCGTGACGGACTCTGGAAACACCATATATTTT.

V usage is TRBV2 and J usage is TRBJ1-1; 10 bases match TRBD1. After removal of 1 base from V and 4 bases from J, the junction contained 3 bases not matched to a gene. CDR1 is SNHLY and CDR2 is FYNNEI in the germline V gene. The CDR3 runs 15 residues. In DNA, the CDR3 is TGTGCCAGCAGTGAAGTTGGGACAGGGGCCACTGAAGCTTTCTTT. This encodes CASSEVGTGATEAFF.

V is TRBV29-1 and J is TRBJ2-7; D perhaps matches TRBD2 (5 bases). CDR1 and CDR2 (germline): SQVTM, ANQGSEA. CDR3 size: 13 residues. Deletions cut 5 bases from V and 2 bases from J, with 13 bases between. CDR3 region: CSVRTGLTYEQYF. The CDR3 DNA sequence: TGCAGCGTTAGGACTGGGCTCACCTACGAGCAGTACTTC.

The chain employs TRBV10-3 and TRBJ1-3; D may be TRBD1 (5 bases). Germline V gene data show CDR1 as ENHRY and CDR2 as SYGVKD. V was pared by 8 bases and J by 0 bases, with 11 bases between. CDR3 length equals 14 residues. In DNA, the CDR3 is TGTGCCATCCGACCACAGGTCTCTGGAAACACCATATATTTT. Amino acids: CAIRPQVSGNTIYF.

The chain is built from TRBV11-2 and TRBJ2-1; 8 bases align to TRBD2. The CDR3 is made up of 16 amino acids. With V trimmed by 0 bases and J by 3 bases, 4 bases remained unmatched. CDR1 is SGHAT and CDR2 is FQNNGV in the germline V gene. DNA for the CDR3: TGTGCCAGCAGCTTAGATCGCACTAGCGGCTACAATGAGCAGTTCTTC. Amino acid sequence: CASSLDRTSGYNEQFF.

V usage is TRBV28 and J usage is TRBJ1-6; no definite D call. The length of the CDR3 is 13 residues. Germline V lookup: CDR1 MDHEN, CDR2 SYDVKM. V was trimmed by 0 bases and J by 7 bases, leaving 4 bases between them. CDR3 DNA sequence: TGTGCCAGCAGTTTATGGGAGAATTCACCCCTCCACTTT. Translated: CASSLWENSPLHF. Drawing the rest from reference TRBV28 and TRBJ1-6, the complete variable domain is DVKVTQSSRYLVKRTGEKVFLECVQDMDHENMFWYRQDPGLGLRLIYFSYDVKMKEKGDIPEGYSVSREKKERFSLILESASTNQTSMYLCASSLWENSPLHFGNGTRLTVT.

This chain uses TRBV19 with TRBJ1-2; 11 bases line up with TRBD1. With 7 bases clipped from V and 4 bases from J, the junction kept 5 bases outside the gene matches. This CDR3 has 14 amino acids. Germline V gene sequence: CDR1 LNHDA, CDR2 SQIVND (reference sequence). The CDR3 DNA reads TGTGCCAGTACGGACAGGGGGCGCAGCTATGGCTACACCTTC. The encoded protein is CASTDRGRSYGYTF.

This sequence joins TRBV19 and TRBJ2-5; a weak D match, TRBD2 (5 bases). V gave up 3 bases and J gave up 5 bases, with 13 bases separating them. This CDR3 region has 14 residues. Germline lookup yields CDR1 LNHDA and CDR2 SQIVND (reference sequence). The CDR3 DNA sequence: TGTGCCAGTAGTATCAACTGGGAGAGGGAGACCCAGTACTTC. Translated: CASSINWERETQYF.

The CDR3 loop is CASSLLGNVNTEAFF. The DNA of the CDR3 is TGTGCCAGCAGCTTGCTTGGGAATGTAAACACTGAAGCTTTCTTT. This sequence joins TRBV5-5 and TRBJ1-1; D gene uncertain. The CDR3 sequence is 15 residues long. V was pared by 1 base and J by 2 bases, with 12 bases between. Germline V lookup: CDR1 SGHKS, CDR2 YYEKEE (reference sequence).

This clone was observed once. CDR3 nucleotides: TGTGCCAGCAGCTTTGGACAGGGATCTAACGAGCAGTACTTC. Protein product: CASSFGQGSNEQYF. V and J are TRBV11-3 and TRBJ2-7, with TRBD1 matching over 8 bases. In germline, CDR1 is SGHNT, CDR2 YENEEA. This CDR3 has 14 residues. V shed 3 bases, J shed 5 bases, and the junction held 6 bases outside the gene matches. The full variable domain, completed using reference TRBV11-3 and TRBJ2-7, is EAGVVQSPRYKIIEKKQPVAFWCNPISGHNTLYWYLQNLGQGPELLIRYENEEAVDDSQLPKDRFSAERLKGVDSTLKIQPAELGDSAVYLCASSFGQGSNEQYFGPGTRLTVT.

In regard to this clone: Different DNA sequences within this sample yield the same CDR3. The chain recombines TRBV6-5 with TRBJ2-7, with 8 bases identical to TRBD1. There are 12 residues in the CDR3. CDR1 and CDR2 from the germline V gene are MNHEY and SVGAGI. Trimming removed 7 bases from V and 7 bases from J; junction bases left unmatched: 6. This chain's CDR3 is CASIGQGGEQYF. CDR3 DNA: TGTGCCAGCATAGGACAGGGAGGAGAGCAGTACTTC.

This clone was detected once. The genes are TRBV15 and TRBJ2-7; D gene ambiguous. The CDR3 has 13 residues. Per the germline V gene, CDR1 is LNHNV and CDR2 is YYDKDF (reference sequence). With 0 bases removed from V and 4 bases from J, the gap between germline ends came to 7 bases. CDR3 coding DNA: TGTGCCACCAGCAGAGATGGGCAGTACGAGCAGTACTTC. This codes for CATSRDGQYEQYF.

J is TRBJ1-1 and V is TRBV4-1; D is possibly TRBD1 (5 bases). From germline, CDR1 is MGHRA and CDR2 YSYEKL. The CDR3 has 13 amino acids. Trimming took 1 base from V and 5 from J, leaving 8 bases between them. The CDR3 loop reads CASSQGGRTEAFF. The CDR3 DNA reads TGCGCCAGCAGCCAAGGGGGGAGGACTGAAGCTTTCTTT.

The CDR3 loop is CATRAQETQYF. CDR3 nucleotide sequence: TGTGCCACCAGGGCCCAAGAGACCCAGTACTTC. This chain connects TRBV11-2 to TRBJ2-5, with a possible D match to TRBD1 (5 bases). V was shortened by 10 bases and J by 1 base, with 7 bases between the two germline ends. The CDR3 extends over 11 amino acids. Germline V gives CDR1 SGHAT, CDR2 FQNNGV. The entire variable domain, with the rest obtained from reference TRBV11-2 and TRBJ2-5, is as follows: EAGVAQSPRYKIIEKRQSVAFWCNPISGHATLYWYQQILGQGPKLLIQFQNNGVVDDSQLPKDRFSAERLKGVDSTLKIQPAKLEDSAVYLCATRAQETQYFGPGTRLLVL.

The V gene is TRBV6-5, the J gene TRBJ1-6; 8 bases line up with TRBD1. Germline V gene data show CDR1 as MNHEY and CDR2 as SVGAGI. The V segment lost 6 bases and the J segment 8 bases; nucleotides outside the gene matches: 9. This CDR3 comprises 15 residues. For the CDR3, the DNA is TGTGCCAGCAGGCCTCAGGGGGCCCAGGATTCACCCCTCCACTTT. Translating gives CASRPQGAQDSPLHF.

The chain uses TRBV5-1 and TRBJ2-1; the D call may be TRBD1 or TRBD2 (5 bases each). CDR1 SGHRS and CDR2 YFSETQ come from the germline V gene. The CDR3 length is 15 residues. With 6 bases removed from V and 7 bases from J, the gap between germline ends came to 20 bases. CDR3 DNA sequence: TGCGCCAGCATGATAGGCTCCGGGGCCTTTAATGAGCAGTTCTTC. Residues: CASMIGSGAFNEQFF.